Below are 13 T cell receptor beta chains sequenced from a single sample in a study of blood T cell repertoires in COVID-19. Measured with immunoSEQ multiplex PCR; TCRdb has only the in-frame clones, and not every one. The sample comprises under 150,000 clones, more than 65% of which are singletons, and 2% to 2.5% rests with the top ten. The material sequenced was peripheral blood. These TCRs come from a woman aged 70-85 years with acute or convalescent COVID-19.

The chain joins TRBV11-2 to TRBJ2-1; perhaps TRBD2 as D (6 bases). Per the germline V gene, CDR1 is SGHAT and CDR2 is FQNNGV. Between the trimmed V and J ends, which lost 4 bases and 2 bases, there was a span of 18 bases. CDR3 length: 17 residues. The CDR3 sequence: CASSSRRLASTYNEQFF. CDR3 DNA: TGTGCCAGCAGCTCGCGCCGTCTAGCGAGTACCTACAATGAGCAGTTCTTC.

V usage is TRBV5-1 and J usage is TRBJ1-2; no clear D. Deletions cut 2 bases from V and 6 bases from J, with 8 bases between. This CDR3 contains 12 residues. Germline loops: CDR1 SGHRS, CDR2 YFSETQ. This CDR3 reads CASSFTQNGYTF. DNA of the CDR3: TGCGCCAGCAGCTTCACACAGAATGGCTACACCTTC.

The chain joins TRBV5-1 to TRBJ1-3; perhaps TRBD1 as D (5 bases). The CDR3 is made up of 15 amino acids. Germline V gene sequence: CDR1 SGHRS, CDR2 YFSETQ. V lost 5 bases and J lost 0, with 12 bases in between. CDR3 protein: CASSSSGNSGNTIYF. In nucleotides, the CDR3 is TGCGCCAGCAGTTCCTCAGGGAACTCTGGAAACACCATATATTTT.

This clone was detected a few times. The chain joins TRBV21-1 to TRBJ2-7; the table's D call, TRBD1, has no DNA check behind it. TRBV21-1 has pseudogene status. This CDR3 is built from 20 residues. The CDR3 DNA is TGTGCCAGCAGCAATGGAATCCCAAATGACAGGCTATCATCTTCCTACGAGCAGTACTTC. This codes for CASSNGIPNDRLSSSYEQYF.

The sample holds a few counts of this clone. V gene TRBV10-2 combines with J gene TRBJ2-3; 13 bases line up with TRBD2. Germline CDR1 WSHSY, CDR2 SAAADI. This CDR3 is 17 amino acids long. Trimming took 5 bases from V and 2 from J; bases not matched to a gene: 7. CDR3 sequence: CASSSTGTSGATDTQYF. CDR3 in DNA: TGCGCCAGCAGTTCGACCGGGACTAGCGGGGCCACAGATACGCAGTATTTT.

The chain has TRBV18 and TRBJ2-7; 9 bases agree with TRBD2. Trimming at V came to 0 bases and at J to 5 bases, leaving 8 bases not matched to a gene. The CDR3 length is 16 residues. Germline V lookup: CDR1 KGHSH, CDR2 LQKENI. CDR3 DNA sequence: TGTGCCAGCTCACCACCGGGGGGCGGGAGGGCCCACGAGCAGTACTTC. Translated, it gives CASSPPGGGRAHEQYF.

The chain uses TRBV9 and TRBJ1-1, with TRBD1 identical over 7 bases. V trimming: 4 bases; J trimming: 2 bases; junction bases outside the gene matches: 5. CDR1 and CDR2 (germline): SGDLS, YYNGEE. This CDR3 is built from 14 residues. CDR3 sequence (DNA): TGTGCCAGCAGCCCACAGGGGATAAACACTGAAGCTTTCTTT. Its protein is CASSPQGINTEAFF.

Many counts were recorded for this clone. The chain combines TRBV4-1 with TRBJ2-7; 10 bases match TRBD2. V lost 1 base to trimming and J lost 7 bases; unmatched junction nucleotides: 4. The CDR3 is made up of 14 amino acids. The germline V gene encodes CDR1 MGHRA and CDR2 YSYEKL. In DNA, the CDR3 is TGCGCCAGCAGCCAAGGGGTGGGACTAGCGGAGCAGTACTTC. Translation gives CASSQGVGLAEQYF.

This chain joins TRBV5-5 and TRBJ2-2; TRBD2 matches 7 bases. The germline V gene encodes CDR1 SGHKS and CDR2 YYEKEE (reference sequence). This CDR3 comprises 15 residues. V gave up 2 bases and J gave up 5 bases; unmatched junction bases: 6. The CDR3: CASSFGRVNTGELFF. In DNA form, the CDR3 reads TGTGCCAGCAGCTTTGGGAGGGTTAATACCGGGGAGCTGTTTTTT.

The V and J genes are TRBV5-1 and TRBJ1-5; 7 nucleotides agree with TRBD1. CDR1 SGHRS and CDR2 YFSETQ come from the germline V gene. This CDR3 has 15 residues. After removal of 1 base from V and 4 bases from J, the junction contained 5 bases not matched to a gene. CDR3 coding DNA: TGCGCCAGCAGCTTGAGTTCAGGGGGGAATCAGCCCCAGCATTTT. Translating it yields CASSLSSGGNQPQHF.

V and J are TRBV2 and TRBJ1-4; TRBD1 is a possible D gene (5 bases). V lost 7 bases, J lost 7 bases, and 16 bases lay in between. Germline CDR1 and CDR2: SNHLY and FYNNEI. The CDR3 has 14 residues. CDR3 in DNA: TGTGCCAGCACCTCCAGGGCGGTTTTTGAAAAACTGTTTTTT. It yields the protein CASTSRAVFEKLFF.

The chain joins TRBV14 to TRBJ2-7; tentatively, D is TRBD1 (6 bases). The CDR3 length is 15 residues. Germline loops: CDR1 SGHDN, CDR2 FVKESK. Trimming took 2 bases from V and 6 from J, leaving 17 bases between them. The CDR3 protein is CASSQITGLGAEQYF. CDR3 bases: TGTGCCAGCAGCCAAATAACAGGGTTGGGGGCCGAGCAGTACTTC. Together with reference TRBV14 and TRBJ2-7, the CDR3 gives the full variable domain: EAGVTQFPSHSVIEKGQTVTLRCDPISGHDNLYWYRRVMGKEIKFLLHFVKESKQDESGMPNNRFLAERTGGTYSTLKVQPAELEDSGVYFCASSQITGLGAEQYFGPGTRLTVT.

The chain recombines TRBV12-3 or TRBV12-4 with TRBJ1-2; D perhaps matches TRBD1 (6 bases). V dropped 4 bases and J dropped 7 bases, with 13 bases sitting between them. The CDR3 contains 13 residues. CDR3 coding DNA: TGTGCCAGCAGTTCGACACAGGGTAGTGGCTACACCTTC. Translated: CASSSTQGSGYTF.